The entry below gives a single T cell receptor beta chain sequence along with its context. This entry belongs to a study of blood T cell repertoires in COVID-19. Overall study: Sites across the United States, Italy and Spain contributed samples from acute and convalescent COVID-19. T cells, B-cell-depleted T cells, or PBMCs provided the cDNA or gDNA that served as material.

Germline V CDR1 and CDR2: MGHRA, YSYEKL. V shed 1 base, J shed 0 bases, and the junction held 1 base outside the gene matches. This CDR3 has 15 amino acids. In the authors' methods: Nucleated cell number was recorded as an estimate derived from reference gene primer amplification. Assay: immunoSEQ multiplex PCR; the TCRdb copy retains only in-frame clones and omits some. That table is the source of V, J and clone size, and D and trimming were worked out from the DNA. The sample has roughly 90,000 clones, 85% seen once; the top ten hold 38%. This chain joins TRBV4-1 and TRBJ2-7, with 9 bases identical to TRBD2. Sequenced: peripheral blood. This clonotype originated in a man older than 75 with acute or convalescent COVID-19. CDR3 amino acids: CASSQGLAASYEQYF. The DNA for the CDR3 is TGCGCCAGCAGCCAAGGACTAGCGGCCTCCTACGAGCAGTACTTC.